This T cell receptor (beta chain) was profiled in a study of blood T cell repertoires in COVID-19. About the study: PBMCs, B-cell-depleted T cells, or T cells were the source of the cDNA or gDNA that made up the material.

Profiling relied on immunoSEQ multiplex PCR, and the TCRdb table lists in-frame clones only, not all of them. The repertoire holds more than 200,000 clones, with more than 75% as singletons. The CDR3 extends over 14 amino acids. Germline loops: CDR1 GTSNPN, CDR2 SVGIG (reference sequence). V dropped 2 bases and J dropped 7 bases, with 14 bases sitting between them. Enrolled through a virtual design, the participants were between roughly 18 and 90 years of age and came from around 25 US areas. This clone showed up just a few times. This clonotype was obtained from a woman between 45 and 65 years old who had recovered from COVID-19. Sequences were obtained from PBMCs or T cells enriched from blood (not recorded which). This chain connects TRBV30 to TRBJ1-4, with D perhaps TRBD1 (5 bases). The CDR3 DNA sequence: TGTGCCTGGAGTATGCTGACAGAGACTGAAAAACTGTTTTTT. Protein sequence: CAWSMLTETEKLFF.